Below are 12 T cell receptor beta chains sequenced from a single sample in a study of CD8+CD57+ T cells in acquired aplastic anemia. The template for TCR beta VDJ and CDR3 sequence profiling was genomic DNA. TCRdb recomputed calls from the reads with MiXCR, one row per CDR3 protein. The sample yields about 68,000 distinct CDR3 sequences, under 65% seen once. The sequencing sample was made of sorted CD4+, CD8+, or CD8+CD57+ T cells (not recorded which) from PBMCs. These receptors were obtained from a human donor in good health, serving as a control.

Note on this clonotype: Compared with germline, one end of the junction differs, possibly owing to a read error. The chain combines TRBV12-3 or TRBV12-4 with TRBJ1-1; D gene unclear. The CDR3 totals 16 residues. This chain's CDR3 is CASSPIYTTAGPEASF. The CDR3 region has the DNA TGTGCCAGCAGTCCCATTTACACCACGGCAGGACCTGAAGCTTCCTTT.

The CDR3 sequence: CSVEAPEGTEAFF. CDR3 DNA sequence: TGCAGCGTTGAGGCACCCGAGGGCACTGAAGCTTTCTTT. The chain is built from TRBV29-1 and TRBJ1-1; D unclear. Deletions cut 3 bases from V and 4 bases from J, with 12 bases between. Germline assignment: CDR1 SQVTM and CDR2 ANQGSEA. The CDR3 is 13 amino acids.

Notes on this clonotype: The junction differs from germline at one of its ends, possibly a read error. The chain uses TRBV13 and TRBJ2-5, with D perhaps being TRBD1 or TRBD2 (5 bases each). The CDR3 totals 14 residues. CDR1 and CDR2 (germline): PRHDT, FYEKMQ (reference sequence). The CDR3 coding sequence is TGTGCCAGCAGCCCAAGTCCGGGGATAGGGACCCAGTGCTTC. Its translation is CASSPSPGIGTQCF.

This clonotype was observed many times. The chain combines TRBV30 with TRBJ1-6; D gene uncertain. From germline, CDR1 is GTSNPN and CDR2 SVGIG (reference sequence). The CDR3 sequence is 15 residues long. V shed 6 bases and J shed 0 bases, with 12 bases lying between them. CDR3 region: CACRAESSYNSPLHF. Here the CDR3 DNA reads TGTGCCTGTAGGGCCGAAAGCTCCTATAATTCACCCCTCCACTTT.

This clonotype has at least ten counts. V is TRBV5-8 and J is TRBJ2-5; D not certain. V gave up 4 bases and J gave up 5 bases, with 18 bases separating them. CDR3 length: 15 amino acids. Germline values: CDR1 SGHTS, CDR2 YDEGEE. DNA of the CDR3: TGTGCCAGCAGCCGATCCCTCGCGAGGCGGGAGACCCAGTACTTC. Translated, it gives CASSRSLARRETQYF.

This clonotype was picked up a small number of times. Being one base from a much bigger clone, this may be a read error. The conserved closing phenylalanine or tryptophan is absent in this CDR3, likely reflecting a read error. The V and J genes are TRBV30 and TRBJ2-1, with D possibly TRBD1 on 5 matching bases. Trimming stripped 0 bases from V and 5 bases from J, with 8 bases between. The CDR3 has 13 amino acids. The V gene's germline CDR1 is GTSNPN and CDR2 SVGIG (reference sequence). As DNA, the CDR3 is TGTGCCTGGAGTGTATCACAGGACAATGAGCAGTTCCTC. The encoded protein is CAWSVSQDNEQFL.

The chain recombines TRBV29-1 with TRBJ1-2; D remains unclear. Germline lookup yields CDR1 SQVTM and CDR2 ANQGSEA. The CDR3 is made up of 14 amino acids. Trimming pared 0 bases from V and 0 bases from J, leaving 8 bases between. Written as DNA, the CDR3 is TGCAGCGTTGAAGATCGTCCATCTAACTATGGCTACACCTTC. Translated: CSVEDRPSNYGYTF.

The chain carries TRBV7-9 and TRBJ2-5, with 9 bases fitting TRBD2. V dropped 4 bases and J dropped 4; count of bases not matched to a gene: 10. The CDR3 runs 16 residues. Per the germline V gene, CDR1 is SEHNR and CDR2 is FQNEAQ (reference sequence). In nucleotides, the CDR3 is TGTGCCAGCAGCTCGAGACTAGCGGAGATGGGAGAGACCCAGTACTTC. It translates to CASSSRLAEMGETQYF.

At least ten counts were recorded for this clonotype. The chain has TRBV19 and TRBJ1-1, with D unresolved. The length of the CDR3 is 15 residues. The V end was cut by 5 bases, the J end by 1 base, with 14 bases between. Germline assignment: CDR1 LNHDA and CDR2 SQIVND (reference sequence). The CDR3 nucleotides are TGTGCCAGTAGTGCCGACAATTCCCAGAACACTGAAGCTTTCTTT. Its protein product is CASSADNSQNTEAFF.

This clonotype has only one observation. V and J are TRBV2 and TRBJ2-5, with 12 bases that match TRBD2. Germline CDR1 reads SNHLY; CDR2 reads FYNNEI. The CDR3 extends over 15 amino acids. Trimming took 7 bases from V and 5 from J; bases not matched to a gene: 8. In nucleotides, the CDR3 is TGTGCCAGCAACAACCTAGCGGGGGGGGTGGAGACCCAGTACTTC. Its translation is CASNNLAGGVETQYF.

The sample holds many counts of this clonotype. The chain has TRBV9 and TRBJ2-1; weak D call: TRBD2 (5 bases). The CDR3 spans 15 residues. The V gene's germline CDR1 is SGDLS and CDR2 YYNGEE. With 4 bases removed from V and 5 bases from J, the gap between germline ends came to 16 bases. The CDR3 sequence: CASSSSRILNNEQFF. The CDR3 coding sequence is TGTGCCAGCAGCTCTAGCCGCATCCTTAACAATGAGCAGTTCTTC.

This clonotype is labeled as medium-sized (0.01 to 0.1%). The CDR3 coding sequence is TGTGCCAGTAGTATTGGGATGACGCCCCAGCATTTT. Its protein product is CASSIGMTPQHF. This chain links TRBV19 with TRBJ1-5, with D hard to call. Trimming removed 3 bases from V and 9 bases from J, with 9 bases in between. This CDR3 has 12 residues. Germline V gene data show CDR1 as LNHDA and CDR2 as SQIVND (reference sequence).